These T cell receptor beta chains were read from a single sample in a study of OX40 agonist ivuxolimab in advanced cancers. Assay used: immunoSEQ multiplex PCR; TCRdb lists only in-frame clones, some missing. The sample carries about 83,000 clones, approximately 90% recorded once. Material: CD4+ or CD8+ T cells sorted from blood, obtained in a trial of the OX40 agonist ivuxolimab. All receptors come from an adult with an advanced solid tumor such as melanoma, head and neck, liver or kidney cancer. Each CDR3 is given with its conserved first and last residue. D genes are given only for firm matches. For some rows the clone size is stated as once, few or many, or as a class when expanded; others skip it.

TRBV6-5,TRBJ1-1,few,NA,CASRETGPNTEAFF,TGTGCCAGCAGGGAAACAGGCCCGAACACTGAAGCTTTCTTT
TRBV4-1,TRBJ1-2,once,TRBD1,CASSPSPRGTGGARGYTF,TGCGCCAGCAGCCCTTCCCCCAGGGGGACAGGGGGCGCACGGGGCTACACCTTC
TRBV6-1,TRBJ1-6,few,NA,CASSRTGQIYSPLHF,TGTGCCAGCAGCCGAACCGGACAGATATATTCACCCCTCCACTTT
TRBV18,TRBJ2-6,NA,TRBD1,CASSPGQGSPGANVLTF,TGTGCCAGCTCACCGGGACAGGGGTCCCCTGGGGCCAACGTCCTGACTTTC
TRBV4-1,TRBJ2-1,NA,NA,CASSQAVGLVSDEQFF,TGCGCCAGCAGCCAAGCAGTAGGTCTAGTCTCCGATGAGCAGTTCTTC
TRBV6-1,TRBJ1-4,NA,TRBD1,CASSEGEGAREKLFF,TGTGCCAGCAGTGAAGGAGAGGGGGCAAGGGAAAAACTGTTTTTT
TRBV7-2,TRBJ2-5,NA,TRBD2,CASSPRLAGGGETQYF,TGTGCCAGCAGCCCCCGACTAGCGGGAGGAGGGGAGACCCAGTACTTC
TRBV29-1,TRBJ2-2,NA,TRBD1,CSVGTGGGGELFF,TGCAGCGTCGGGACAGGGGGCGGCGGGGAGCTGTTTTTT
TRBV28,TRBJ1-1,few,TRBD1,CASSLWGQGTEAFF,TGTGCCAGCAGTTTATGGGGACAGGGGACTGAAGCTTTCTTT
TRBV2,TRBJ1-5,NA,NA,CASSENKGSNQPQHF,TGTGCCAGCAGTGAAAATAAGGGGAGCAATCAGCCCCAGCATTTT
TRBV5-6,TRBJ2-1,NA,TRBD2,CASRPTGTSSYNEQFF,TGTGCCAGCAGACCCACCGGGACTAGCTCCTACAATGAGCAGTTCTTC
TRBV2,TRBJ2-7,NA,TRBD2,CASSGPGSGRGYEQYF,TGTGCCAGCAGTGGACCGGGGAGCGGGAGAGGCTACGAGCAGTACTTC
TRBV5-4,TRBJ2-5,once,TRBD2,CASSSRLAGGPGAQYF,TGTGCCAGCAGCTCCCGACTAGCGGGGGGGCCGGGGGCCCAGTACTTC
TRBV7-2,TRBJ2-3,NA,TRBD2,CASSSSLAGGLVDTQYF,TGTGCCAGCAGCTCCTCACTAGCGGGGGGGCTCGTAGATACGCAGTATTTT
TRBV7-2,TRBJ2-5,NA,NA,CASSLGPSRAEETQYF,TGTGCCAGCAGCTTAGGCCCATCTAGGGCCGAAGAGACCCAGTACTTC
TRBV5-1,TRBJ2-7,once,NA,CASSLEGNSYEQYF,TGCGCCAGCAGCTTGGAGGGTAACTCCTACGAGCAGTACTTC
TRBV6-6,TRBJ2-1,NA,TRBD2,CASRGRLAGAYNEQFF,TGTGCCAGCAGGGGCCGACTAGCGGGAGCTTACAATGAGCAGTTCTTC
TRBV6-5,TRBJ1-6,NA,NA,CASRPRESGSPLHF,TGTGCCAGCAGGCCCAGGGAGAGCGGATCACCCCTCCACTTT
TRBV18,TRBJ1-2,NA,TRBD1,CASARETGWNGYTF,TGTGCCAGCGCTCGGGAGACAGGGTGGAATGGCTACACCTTC
TRBV2,TRBJ2-7,once,NA,CASSVKRSTPSGYEQYF,TGTGCCAGCAGTGTCAAGCGGTCTACCCCCTCAGGCTACGAGCAGTACTTC
TRBV19,TRBJ2-7,NA,NA,CASSTGPNSYEQYF,TGTGCCAGTAGTACGGGACCGAACAGCTACGAGCAGTACTTC
TRBV9,TRBJ2-5,few,NA,CASSVEPQGGGETQYF,TGTGCCAGCAGCGTAGAGCCCCAAGGAGGGGGAGAGACCCAGTACTTC
TRBV2,TRBJ2-7,once,TRBD1,CACYPGGYSYEQYF,TGTGCCTGTTACCCAGGGGGCTATAGCTACGAGCAGTACTTC
TRBV11-2,TRBJ2-5,NA,TRBD1,CASSLGGQYQETQYF,TGTGCCAGCAGCTTAGGGGGACAGTACCAAGAGACCCAGTACTTC